The T cell receptor (beta chain) under discussion was sequenced for a study of prognosis after radiotherapy for stage I lung cancer. The overall study: Squamous cell carcinoma was diagnosed in roughly seven patients and adenocarcinoma in about a dozen. After radiotherapy, distant metastases appeared in four patients at a median of approximately 7 months, and roughly 15 patients showed no significant progression.

Overall study results and limits: The authors did not determine whether the expanded TCR clones were tumor-specific.

Per the germline V gene, CDR1 is SQVTM and CDR2 is ANQGSEA. The CDR3 totals 16 residues. V was shortened by 0 bases and J by 3 bases, with 15 bases between the two germline ends. This clonotype has at least ten counts. The antigen is undetermined. Multiplex PCR, run in two rounds, amplified TCR beta CDR3 from genomic DNA. Initially, in first-round PCR, primers specific to each TRBV and TRBJ gene were used. TCRdb called the multiplex PCR reads again in MiXCR, with one record for every CDR3 protein. The sample shows some 39,000 distinct CDR3 sequences, 24% of them seen only once. The genes are TRBV29-1 and TRBJ2-1; tentatively, D is TRBD2 (6 bases). Sequenced here: PBMCs, sampled before or after stereotactic body radiation therapy (not recorded which). This TCR was sampled from a donor aged 50 or older with non-small cell lung cancer. Written as DNA, the CDR3 is TGCAGCGTTGAAGACTTCCGGGGGTTTCGCTACAATGAGCAGTTCTTC. Protein: CSVEDFRGFRYNEQFF.